This passage covers 7 T cell receptor beta chains from one sample sequenced in a study of T cell repertoires in cytomegalovirus infection. TCRdb re-analysed the reads in MiXCR, keeping a single row per CDR3 protein. The sample carries around 530,000 distinct CDR3 sequences, about a quarter recorded once. The source material was PBMCs. Every receptor here comes from a human donor in good health (CMV status not recorded). Some clones in this sample may be carry-over from other donors' samples.

The J gene is TRBJ2-1, the V gene TRBV14; 9 bases agree with TRBD2. This CDR3 is built from 21 residues. V was pared by 1 base and J by 2 bases, with 18 bases of the junction left unmatched. Per germline, CDR1 SGHDN and CDR2 FVKESK. The CDR3 protein is CASSQGSRRAGGPLPYNEQFF. The DNA of the CDR3 is TGTGCCAGCAGCCAAGGTAGTCGTAGGGCGGGAGGGCCCCTTCCCTACAATGAGCAGTTCTTC. The entire variable domain, with the rest obtained from reference TRBV14 and TRBJ2-1, is as follows: EAGVTQFPSHSVIEKGQTVTLRCDPISGHDNLYWYRRVMGKEIKFLLHFVKESKQDESGMPNNRFLAERTGGTYSTLKVQPAELEDSGVYFCASSQGSRRAGGPLPYNEQFFGPGTRLTVL.

This rearrangement joins TRBV2 to TRBJ1-5; D is perhaps TRBD1 (6 bases). V lost 1 base and J lost 5, with 18 bases in between. Germline V gives CDR1 SNHLY, CDR2 FYNNEI. This CDR3 is built from 17 residues. The CDR3 reads CASSEEGARGYDQPQHF. The CDR3 DNA reads as TGTGCCAGCAGTGAAGAAGGAGCCAGGGGTTACGATCAGCCCCAGCATTTT.

The chain uses TRBV12-3 or TRBV12-4 and TRBJ1-1; possibly TRBD1 for D (5 bases). The germline V and J ends were trimmed by 6 bases and 2 bases, with 13 bases remaining between them. The CDR3 is made up of 14 amino acids. The DNA of the CDR3 is TGTGCCAGCAGGCAGGGTGGCCTTAACACTGAAGCTTTCTTT. Encoded protein: CASRQGGLNTEAFF.

The sample holds many counts of this clonotype. This chain links TRBV12-3 or TRBV12-4 with TRBJ1-2; D remains unclear. The length of the CDR3 is 13 residues. V was shortened by 6 bases and J by 4 bases, with 12 bases between the two germline ends. In DNA, the CDR3 is TGTGCCAGCAGAATCGACACTTTCTATGGCTACACCTTC. It codes for CASRIDTFYGYTF.

This chain connects TRBV6-5 to TRBJ2-3; 7 bases align to TRBD2. The J segment lost 4 bases and the V segment lost 0 bases, leaving 10 bases of the junction unmatched. The CDR3 has 17 residues. Germline V lookup: CDR1 MNHEY, CDR2 SVGAGI. The CDR3 here is CASSYSMAGELPDTQYF. Here the CDR3 DNA reads TGTGCCAGCAGTTACTCGATGGCGGGAGAGCTGCCAGATACGCAGTATTTT.

There are a few counts of this clonotype. This rearrangement joins TRBV2 to TRBJ1-2, with 7 bases identical to TRBD1. V lost 8 bases and J lost 4; bases outside the gene matches: 4. The CDR3 spans 12 residues. CDR1 and CDR2 from the germline V gene are SNHLY and FYNNEI. For the CDR3, the DNA is TGTGCCAGCGGGGACAGTGTCTATGGCTACACCTTC. The encoded protein is CASGDSVYGYTF. Full variable domain (rest looked up from reference TRBV2 and TRBJ1-2): EPEVTQTPSHQVTQMGQEVILRCVPISNHLYFYWYRQILGQKVEFLVSFYNNEISEKSEIFDDQFSVERPDGSNFTLKIRSTKLEDSAMYFCASGDSVYGYTFGSGTRLTVV.

The chain employs TRBV27 and TRBJ2-7; D perhaps matches TRBD2 (6 bases). V shed 6 bases and J shed 9 bases, with 27 bases lying between them. The CDR3 loop spans 16 amino acids. Germline V CDR1 and CDR2: MNHEY, SMNVEV (reference sequence). CDR3 amino acids: CASSESTGTGYGRQYF. DNA of the CDR3: TGTGCCAGCAGCGAATCGACCGGGACTGGATACGGGAGGCAGTACTTC.